These T cell receptor beta chains were read from a single sample in a study of blood T cell repertoires in COVID-19. Profiling relied on immunoSEQ multiplex PCR, and the TCRdb table lists in-frame clones only, not all of them. Altogether about 17,000 clones are present, over 70% being singletons, with the ten largest covering about 11%. Specimen: peripheral blood. All receptors derive from a man aged 80 or over with acute or convalescent COVID-19. Both conserved end residues are part of each CDR3.

CDR3aa,v_gene,j_gene
CASNPPGGGETQYF,TRBV6-2/TRBV6-3,TRBJ2-5
CASSIKPSSGNTIYF,TRBV19,TRBJ1-3
CASFSSSLEQYF,TRBV27,TRBJ2-7
CASSRGGTGRPEAFF,TRBV6-5,TRBJ1-1
CASSYSGTAAETRYNSPLHF,TRBV6-2/TRBV6-3,TRBJ1-6
CASSLVGDLAPDTQYF,TRBV5-6,TRBJ2-3
CASSSTNSGQGSYEQYF,TRBV18,TRBJ2-7
CAIGTGQETQYF,TRBV10-3,TRBJ2-5
CASSYGFDWAGNTIYF,TRBV6-5,TRBJ1-3
CASSQQGYEQFF,TRBV3-1/TRBV3-2,TRBJ2-1